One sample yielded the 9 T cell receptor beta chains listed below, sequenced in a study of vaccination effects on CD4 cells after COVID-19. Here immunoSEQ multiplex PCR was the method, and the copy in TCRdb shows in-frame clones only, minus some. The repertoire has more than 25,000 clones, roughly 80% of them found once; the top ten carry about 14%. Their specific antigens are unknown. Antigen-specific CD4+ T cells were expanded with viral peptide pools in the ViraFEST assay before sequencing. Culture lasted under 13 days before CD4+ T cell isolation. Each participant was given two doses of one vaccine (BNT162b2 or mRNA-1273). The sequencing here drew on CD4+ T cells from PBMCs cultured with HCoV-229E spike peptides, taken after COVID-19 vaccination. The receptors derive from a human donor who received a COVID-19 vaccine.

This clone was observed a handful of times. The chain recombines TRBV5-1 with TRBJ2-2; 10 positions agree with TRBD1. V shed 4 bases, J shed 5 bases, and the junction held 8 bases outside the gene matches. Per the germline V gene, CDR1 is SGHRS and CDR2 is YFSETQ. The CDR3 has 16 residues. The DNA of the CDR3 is TGCGCCAGCAGCGGGGGACAGGGGATTGGTACCGGGGAGCTGTTTTTT. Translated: CASSGGQGIGTGELFF.

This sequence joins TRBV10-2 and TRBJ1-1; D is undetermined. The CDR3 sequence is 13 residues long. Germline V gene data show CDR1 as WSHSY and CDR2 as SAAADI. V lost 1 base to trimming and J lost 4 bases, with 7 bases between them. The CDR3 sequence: CASSELARTEAFF. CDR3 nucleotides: TGCGCCAGCAGTGAGTTAGCCCGCACTGAAGCTTTCTTT.

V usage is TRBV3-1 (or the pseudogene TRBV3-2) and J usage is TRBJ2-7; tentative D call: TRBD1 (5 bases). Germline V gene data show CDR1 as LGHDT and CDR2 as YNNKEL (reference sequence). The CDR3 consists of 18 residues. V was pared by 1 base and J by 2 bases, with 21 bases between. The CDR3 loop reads CASSQVLRGSRATYEQYF. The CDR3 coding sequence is TGTGCCAGCAGCCAAGTCTTGCGAGGCTCCAGGGCGACCTACGAGCAGTACTTC.

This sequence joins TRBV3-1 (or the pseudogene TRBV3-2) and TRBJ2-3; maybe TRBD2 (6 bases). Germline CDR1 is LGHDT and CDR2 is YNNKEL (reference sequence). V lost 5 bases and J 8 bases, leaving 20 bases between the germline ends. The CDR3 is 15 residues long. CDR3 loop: CASSDLGGVLVTQYF. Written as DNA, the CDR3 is TGTGCCAGCAGCGATCTCGGGGGAGTGTTGGTTACGCAGTATTTT.

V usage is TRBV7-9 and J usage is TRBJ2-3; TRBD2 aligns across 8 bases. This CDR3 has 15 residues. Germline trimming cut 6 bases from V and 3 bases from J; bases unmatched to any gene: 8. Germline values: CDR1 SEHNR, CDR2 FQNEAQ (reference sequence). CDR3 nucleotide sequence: TGTGCCAGCAGACGAGCGGGAGTTGATACAGATACGCAGTATTTT. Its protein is CASRRAGVDTDTQYF.

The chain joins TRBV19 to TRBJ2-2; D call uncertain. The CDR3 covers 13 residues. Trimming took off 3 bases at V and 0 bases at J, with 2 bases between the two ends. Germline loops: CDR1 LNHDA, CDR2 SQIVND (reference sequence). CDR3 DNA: TGTGCCAGTAGTATCACGAACACCGGGGAGCTGTTTTTT. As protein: CASSITNTGELFF.

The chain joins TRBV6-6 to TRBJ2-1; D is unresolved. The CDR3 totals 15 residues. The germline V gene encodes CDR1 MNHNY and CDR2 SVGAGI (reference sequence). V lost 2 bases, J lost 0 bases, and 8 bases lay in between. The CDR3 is CASSYELSSYNEQFF. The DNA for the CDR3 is TGTGCCAGCAGTTACGAGCTGAGCTCCTACAATGAGCAGTTCTTC.

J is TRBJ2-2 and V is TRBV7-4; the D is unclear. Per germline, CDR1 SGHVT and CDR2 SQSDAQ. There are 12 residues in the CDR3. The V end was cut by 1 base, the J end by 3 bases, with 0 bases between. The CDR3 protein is CASSLDTGELFF. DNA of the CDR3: TGTGCCAGCAGCTTAGACACCGGGGAGCTGTTTTTT.

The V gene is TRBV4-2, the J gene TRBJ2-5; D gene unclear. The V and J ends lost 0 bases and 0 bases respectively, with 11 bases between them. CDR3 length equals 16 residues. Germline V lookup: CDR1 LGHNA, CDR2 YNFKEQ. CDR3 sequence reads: CASSQDQSTDQETQYF. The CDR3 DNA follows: TGTGCCAGCAGCCAAGATCAGAGTACGGACCAAGAGACCCAGTACTTC.